Below, 11 T cell receptor beta chains from the same sample are listed, as sequenced in a study of cytomegalovirus exposure and HLA in healthy donors. 13 Jbeta primers and 60 Vbeta primers were used for the PCR. Produced via immunoSEQ multiplex PCR; TCRdb's table is partial and in-frame only. The sample holds tens of thousands of clones; 75% to 90% are singletons and the top ten take about 30%. The specimen sequenced was PBMCs. Receptors originate from a man in his fifties or sixties in good health and CMV-seropositive.

This clone showed up just a few times. This chain uses TRBV5-4 with TRBJ2-3; the D gene is possibly TRBD1 (5 bases). This CDR3 comprises 16 residues. The germline V gene has CDR1 SGHNT and CDR2 YYREEE (reference sequence). V was shortened by 2 bases and J by 0 bases, with 13 bases between the two germline ends. CDR3 nucleotides: TGTGCCAGCAGCTTTAAAGGGGCGAGCAGCACAGATACGCAGTATTTT. It yields the protein CASSFKGASSTDTQYF.

CDR3 sequence: CASSVESGTGELFF. CDR3 in DNA: TGTGCCAGCAGCGTAGAGTCGGGGACCGGGGAGCTGTTTTTT. The V gene is TRBV9, the J gene TRBJ2-2, with D possibly TRBD2 on 5 matching bases. CDR3 length: 14 residues. Trimming pared 0 bases from V and 5 bases from J, leaving 8 bases between. Germline CDR1 and CDR2: SGDLS and YYNGEE.

The chain links TRBV5-1 to TRBJ2-3, with TRBD1 as a possible D gene (6 bases). CDR3 length: 15 residues. The ends were cut back, 4 bases at V and 2 bases at J, with 14 bases in the middle. The germline gives CDR1 SGHRS, CDR2 YFSETQ. This chain's CDR3 is CASSTLAGVTDTQYF. DNA for the CDR3: TGCGCCAGCAGCACGTTAGCAGGGGTCACAGATACGCAGTATTTT.

This clone was counted once. V gene TRBV7-2 combines with J gene TRBJ2-7; the match to TRBD2 covers 10 bases. J gave up 2 bases and V 2 bases, and 3 bases lay outside the gene matches. Germline CDR1 and CDR2: SGHTA and FQGNSA. The CDR3 loop spans 15 amino acids. This CDR3 is CASSLTSGNPYEQYF. DNA for the CDR3: TGTGCCAGCAGCTTAACTAGCGGGAACCCCTACGAGCAGTACTTC.

The table lists this clone with a count of one. V and J are TRBV18 and TRBJ1-2; D possibly corresponds to TRBD1 (6 bases). Germline-derived CDR1 and CDR2 are KGHSH and LQKENI. The CDR3 is 15 amino acids. The V end lost 0 bases, the J end lost 4 bases, and 12 bases lay between the germline ends. The CDR3 spells CASSPPGQGTYGYTF. CDR3 bases: TGTGCCAGCTCACCACCGGGGCAGGGGACCTATGGCTACACCTTC. Together with reference TRBV18 and TRBJ1-2, the CDR3 gives the full variable domain: NAGVMQNPRHLVRRRGQEARLRCSPMKGHSHVYWYRQLPEEGLKFMVYLQKENIIDESGMPKERFSAEFPKEGPSILRIQQVVRGDSAAYFCASSPPGQGTYGYTFGSGTRLTVV.

This clone was picked up a small number of times. The CDR3 DNA reads as TGTGCCAGCAGCCAAGTCGCAGGGACAGAAGCTTTCTTT. It yields the protein CASSQVAGTEAFF. The genes are TRBV14 and TRBJ1-1, with a weak D call TRBD1 (6 bases). Germline CDR1 and CDR2: SGHDN and FVKESK. The CDR3 runs 13 residues. V was shortened by 1 base and J by 8 bases, with 11 bases between the two germline ends.

As regards this clone: One end of the junction is discordant with germline, which a read error may explain. The rearrangement links TRBV7-9 to TRBJ2-7, with TRBD2 matching over 7 bases. Germline V gene sequence: CDR1 SEHNR, CDR2 FQNEAQ (reference sequence). The CDR3 contains 13 residues. The CDR3 nucleotides are TGTTCCAGCAGTGATAGCGGGTCGCAGGAGCAGTACTTC. Amino acid sequence: CSSSDSGSQEQYF.

The rearrangement links TRBV5-1 to TRBJ2-7, with TRBD1 identical over 9 bases. The CDR3 has 14 amino acids. The germline gives CDR1 SGHRS, CDR2 YFSETQ. Trimming cost V 4 bases and J 3 bases; bases outside gene matches: 5. CDR3 sequence reads: CASSPDRGFYEQYF. In DNA form, the CDR3 reads TGCGCCAGCAGCCCGGACAGGGGTTTCTACGAGCAGTACTTC. The full variable domain, rest sourced from reference TRBV5-1 and TRBJ2-7, is KAGVTQTPRYLIKTRGQQVTLSCSPISGHRSVSWYQQTPGQGLQFLFEYFSETQRNKGNFPGRFSGRQFSNSRSEMNVSTLELGDSALYLCASSPDRGFYEQYFGPGTRLTVT.

This sequence joins TRBV30 and TRBJ2-5; TRBD2 matches at 7 bases. The DNA end lines up better with TRBJ2-7; the J call may be wrong. The germline CDR1 and CDR2 sequences are GTSNPN and SVGIG (reference sequence). The CDR3 has 14 residues. CDR3 in amino acids: CAWSAGLVPYEQYF. CDR3 in DNA: TGTGCCTGGAGTGCCGGACTAGTCCCCTACGAGCAGTACTTC.

Concerning this clone: The junction and the germline gene differ at one end; a read error may be behind it. V usage is TRBV2 and J usage is TRBJ1-2; 10 nucleotides align to TRBD1. There are 16 residues in the CDR3. The germline CDR1 and CDR2 sequences are SNHLY and FYNNEI. The CDR3 protein is CASREGTGASYYGYTF. In nucleotides, the CDR3 is TGTGCCAGCAGGGAAGGGACAGGGGCGTCTTACTATGGCTACACCTTC.

A single count supports this clone. The rearrangement joins TRBV5-1 to TRBJ2-5, with D possibly TRBD2 on 6 matching bases. V was cut by 1 base and J by 5 bases, with 12 bases left in between. The CDR3 is made up of 14 amino acids. Germline assignment: CDR1 SGHRS and CDR2 YFSETQ. The CDR3 bases are TGCGCCAGCAGCTTGCCCTCACTAGCTGAGACCCAGTACTTC. Its translation: CASSLPSLAETQYF.